One sample yielded the 30 T cell receptor beta chains listed below, sequenced in a study of patients and donors after allogeneic stem cell transplantation (dated by TCRdb to 2018 to 2020). To prepare the library, RT-PCR was applied. For sequencing, a NextSeq 550 was employed. TCRdb ran its own pipeline on the public reads, namely fastp trimming at Q25 and MiXCR clone calling, and kept in-frame beta chains. Each entry merges the rows of one CDR3 protein and shows their most common DNA and genes. In all, the sample holds approximately 99,000 distinct CDR3 sequences, and roughly 35% of those were seen once. Clones ranked in the top ten supply around 25% of the sample. The sample taken for sequencing was blood, either unsorted or a sorted T cell fraction (not recorded which). These receptors were collected from a human donor who was either an allogeneic HSCT recipient or a stem cell or donor lymphocyte infusion donor (not recorded which). It is not recorded whose cells these are; they may come from a transplant donor.

This chain joins TRBV7-2 and TRBJ2-1; D is perhaps TRBD1 (5 bases). Trimming cost V 4 bases and J 4 bases, with 17 bases left between them. Germline values: CDR1 SGHTA, CDR2 FQGNSA. This CDR3 contains 16 residues. The CDR3 here is CASSYRHKGAYNEQFF. The CDR3 nucleotides read TGTGCCAGCAGCTACCGACACAAAGGGGCTTACAATGAGCAGTTCTTC.

This chain connects TRBV12-3 or TRBV12-4 to TRBJ2-2, with 7 positions matching TRBD2. V dropped 6 bases and J dropped 1; count of bases not matched to a gene: 8. The length of the CDR3 is 16 residues. Written as DNA, the CDR3 is TGTGCCAGCAGCCCTCGGAAGCGGGGGAACACCGGGGAGCTGTTTTTT. Translating gives CASSPRKRGNTGELFF.

This clonotype was seen only a few times. The J gene is TRBJ1-1, the V gene TRBV12-3 or TRBV12-4; D perhaps matches TRBD1 (5 bases). The CDR3 is 13 residues long. V was cut by 6 bases and J by 6 bases, with 14 bases left in between. The DNA for the CDR3 is TGTGCCAGCAGCCTACAGACAGATTCTGAAGCTTTCTTT. This encodes CASSLQTDSEAFF.

The table lists this clonotype with a few counts. V usage is TRBV4-3 and J usage is TRBJ1-3, with D hard to call. CDR3 length equals 15 residues. V was clipped by 0 bases and J by 3 bases, with 9 bases between them. Per germline, CDR1 LGHNA and CDR2 YSLEER. The CDR3 nucleotides read TGCGCCAGCAGCCAAGATAGCGGGAGTGGAAACACCATATATTTT. Its protein is CASSQDSGSGNTIYF.

This clonotype was found a few times. V gene TRBV20-1 combines with J gene TRBJ2-1, with 9 bases matching TRBD1. Germline CDR1 and CDR2: DFQATT and SNEGSKA (reference sequence). Trimming removed 6 bases from V and 6 bases from J; junction bases left unmatched: 6. The CDR3 runs to 13 residues. CDR3 amino acids: CSARQGGLNEQFF. CDR3 DNA: TGCAGTGCCCGACAGGGGGGCCTCAATGAGCAGTTCTTC.

The V call is TRBV6-5, the J call TRBJ2-3, with D perhaps being TRBD1 or TRBD2 (5 bases each). Germline V lookup: CDR1 MNHEY, CDR2 SVGAGI. Between the trimmed V and J ends, which lost 0 bases and 5 bases, there was a span of 6 bases. This CDR3 comprises 13 residues. CDR3 sequence: CASSYSRGDTQYF. DNA for the CDR3: TGTGCCAGCAGTTACTCGAGGGGAGATACGCAGTATTTT.

J is TRBJ1-2 and V is TRBV29-1, with 7 bases identical to TRBD1. V was clipped by 4 bases and J by 1 base; unmatched bases: 18. Germline CDR1 and CDR2: SQVTM and ANQGSEA. The CDR3 is made up of 18 amino acids. The DNA of the CDR3 is TGCAGCGTTGCAAATCCCTGGGACAGCGATAAAGTTAACTATGGCTACACCTTC. Its translation is CSVANPWDSDKVNYGYTF.

This chain's CDR3 is CASSLLGLHQADTQYF. The CDR3 DNA sequence: TGTGCCAGCAGCTTACTGGGACTCCACCAGGCAGATACGCAGTATTTT. This chain connects TRBV7-3 to TRBJ2-3, with D possibly TRBD2 on 6 matching bases. The V gene lost 2 bases and the J gene lost 4 bases, with 16 bases spanning the gap. The CDR3 runs 16 residues. Germline V gives CDR1 SGHTA, CDR2 FQGTGA.

The chain links TRBV12-3 or TRBV12-4 to TRBJ2-7; D ambiguous. V lost 6 bases and J 6 bases, leaving 12 bases between the germline ends. CDR3 length: 12 amino acids. CDR3 nucleotide sequence: TGTGCCAGCAGATTCGACATCGGCGAGCAGTACTTC. Encoded protein: CASRFDIGEQYF.

The genes are TRBV15 and TRBJ2-7; TRBD2 aligns across 9 bases. Germline-derived CDR1 and CDR2 are LNHNV and YYDKDF (reference sequence). The CDR3 loop spans 15 amino acids. V trimming: 0 bases; J trimming: 4 bases; junction bases outside the gene matches: 4. In nucleotides, the CDR3 is TGTGCCACCAGCAGAGAGGCGGGAGGGGTGTACGAGCAGTACTTC. Amino acids: CATSREAGGVYEQYF.

This rearrangement joins TRBV20-1 to TRBJ1-2, with D maybe TRBD1 (6 bases). Trimming removed 3 bases from V and 5 bases from J, with 13 bases in between. Germline lookup yields CDR1 DFQATT and CDR2 SNEGSKA (reference sequence). There are 13 residues in the CDR3. CDR3 DNA sequence: TGCAGTGCTAGTATTGGGCAGGGGTATGGCTACACCTTC. Residues: CSASIGQGYGYTF.

The chain combines TRBV5-6 with TRBJ1-6, with D tentatively TRBD1 (5 bases). The germline V and J ends were trimmed by 0 bases and 9 bases, with 13 bases remaining between them. Germline V CDR1 and CDR2: SGHDT, YYEEEE. This CDR3 has 15 amino acids. This chain's CDR3 is CASSLGGVRTSPLHF. For the CDR3, the DNA is TGTGCCAGCAGCTTGGGAGGGGTGCGAACTTCACCCCTCCACTTT.

There are a few counts of this clonotype. The chain uses TRBV5-1 and TRBJ2-1; D gene unclear. V shed 6 bases and J shed 8 bases, with 18 bases lying between them. The germline V gene encodes CDR1 SGHRS and CDR2 YFSETQ. The CDR3 is 14 amino acids. CDR3 residues: CASNLRPSPDEQFF. CDR3 nucleotide sequence: TGCGCCAGCAACCTCCGGCCCAGCCCCGATGAGCAGTTCTTC.

The chain combines TRBV15 with TRBJ2-3; perhaps TRBD2 as D (6 bases). CDR3 length: 15 residues. V gave up 3 bases and J gave up 2 bases, with 12 bases separating them. CDR1 LNHNV and CDR2 YYDKDF come from the germline V gene (reference sequence). The CDR3 nucleotides read TGTGCCACCAGCAGGATGGGCGGGGACACAGATACGCAGTATTTT. It is translated as CATSRMGGDTDTQYF.

The rearrangement links TRBV4-2 to TRBJ1-2, with 8 bases that match TRBD1. CDR3 length equals 17 residues. Germline CDR1 is LGHNA and CDR2 is YNFKEQ. Trimming removed 1 base from V and 1 base from J; junction bases left unmatched: 8. For the CDR3, the DNA is TGTGCCAGCAGCCAAGTGGCAGGGGGCGCTTTTAACTATGGCTACACCTTC. Protein product: CASSQVAGGAFNYGYTF.

The rearrangement joins TRBV7-2 to TRBJ1-2, with no clear D. V was shortened by 4 bases and J by 4 bases, with 13 bases between the two germline ends. Germline lookup yields CDR1 SGHTA and CDR2 FQGNSA. The CDR3 spans 14 residues. As DNA, the CDR3 is TGTGCCAGCAGCTCATACTCGGAGGGCTATGGCTACACCTTC. Amino acids: CASSSYSEGYGYTF.

This clonotype was picked up a small number of times. The rearrangement uses TRBV12-3 or TRBV12-4 and TRBJ2-7, with D possibly being TRBD1 or TRBD2 (5 bases each). V was cut by 5 bases and J by 7 bases, with 12 bases left in between. The CDR3 is 12 amino acids. CDR3 amino acids: CASSRTSGEQYF. CDR3 coding DNA: TGTGCCAGCAGTCGGACATCGGGAGAGCAGTACTTC.

This clonotype was counted only a few times. The chain combines TRBV7-2 with TRBJ2-3, with 11 bases identical to TRBD2. CDR3 length equals 14 residues. In germline, CDR1 is SGHTA, CDR2 FQGNSA. The junction had 4 bases not matched to a gene; V was cut back by 5 bases and J by 6 bases. In nucleotides, the CDR3 is TGTGCCAGCAGCATACTAGCGGGAGTTGATACGCAGTATTTT. This gives the protein CASSILAGVDTQYF.

The chain has TRBV4-2 and TRBJ2-7; TRBD1 matches at 8 bases. Germline trimming cut 3 bases from V and 4 bases from J; bases unmatched to any gene: 11. Germline CDR1 and CDR2: LGHNA and YNFKEQ. The CDR3 is 16 residues long. In DNA, the CDR3 is TGTGCCAGCAGCCAGACCCCGGACAGGGCGATGTACGAGCAGTACTTC. This translates into CASSQTPDRAMYEQYF.

This clonotype turned up a few times. The chain is built from TRBV6-5 and TRBJ1-4, with 9 bases identical to TRBD1. The CDR3 has 14 residues. CDR1 and CDR2 from the germline V gene are MNHEY and SVGAGI. V lost 6 bases, J lost 8 bases, and 7 bases stayed unmatched. CDR3 nucleotides: TGTGCCAGCAGCCCGGGGACAGGGCAAGAAAAACTGTTTTTT. It codes for CASSPGTGQEKLFF.

The sample holds one count of this clonotype. This chain joins TRBV6-5 and TRBJ1-5, with 9 bases aligning to TRBD1. V shed 2 bases, J shed 3 bases, and the junction held 2 bases outside the gene matches. Germline loops: CDR1 MNHEY, CDR2 SVGAGI. The CDR3 is 15 amino acids. CDR3 region: CASSYGQGINQPQHF. Written as DNA, the CDR3 is TGTGCCAGCAGTTACGGACAGGGGATCAATCAGCCCCAGCATTTT.

V gene TRBV18 combines with J gene TRBJ2-1; 8 bases map to TRBD1. Germline CDR1 KGHSH, CDR2 LQKENI. This CDR3 region has 17 residues. V gave up 3 bases and J gave up 4 bases; unmatched junction bases: 11. The CDR3 loop reads CASSPSSSGGSYNEQFF. The CDR3 nucleotides read TGTGCCAGCTCACCGTCGAGCTCAGGGGGCTCGTACAATGAGCAGTTCTTC.

The chain links TRBV20-1 to TRBJ2-6; D is uncertain. The V and J ends lost 0 bases and 3 bases respectively, with 9 bases between them. Germline-derived CDR1 and CDR2 are DFQATT and SNEGSKA (reference sequence). The length of the CDR3 is 15 residues. CDR3 amino acids: CSARDKGFGANVLTF. For the CDR3, the DNA is TGCAGTGCTAGAGATAAGGGTTTTGGGGCCAACGTCCTGACTTTC.

A few counts support this clonotype. This chain connects TRBV7-2 to TRBJ1-2; D remains ambiguous. The CDR3 extends over 13 amino acids. Trimming stripped 3 bases from V and 4 bases from J, with 9 bases between. Germline loops: CDR1 SGHTA, CDR2 FQGNSA. This CDR3 reads CASSFLVPYGYTF. The CDR3 DNA is TGTGCCAGCAGCTTTTTGGTCCCCTATGGCTACACCTTC. Complete variable domain (other parts from reference TRBV7-2 and TRBJ1-2): GAGVSQSPSNKVTEKGKDVELRCDPISGHTALYWYRQSLGQGLEFLIYFQGNSAPDKSGLPSDRFSAERTGGSVSTLTIQRTQQEDSAVYLCASSFLVPYGYTFGSGTRLTVV.

The rearrangement uses TRBV15 and TRBJ1-6, with no clear D. Deletions cut 0 bases from V and 8 bases from J, with 8 bases between. The CDR3 spans 14 residues. Per the germline V gene, CDR1 is LNHNV and CDR2 is YYDKDF (reference sequence). CDR3 sequence (DNA): TGTGCCACCAGCAGAGATCACAGTTATTCACCCCTCCACTTT. Protein product: CATSRDHSYSPLHF.

The chain uses TRBV5-1 and TRBJ2-1; D possibly corresponds to TRBD1 (6 bases). Germline V lookup: CDR1 SGHRS, CDR2 YFSETQ. This CDR3 has 13 residues. The germline V and J ends were trimmed by 4 bases and 6 bases, with 11 bases remaining between them. In DNA, the CDR3 is TGCGCCAGCAGCCGAGGACAGATCAATGAGCAGTTCTTC. Its translation: CASSRGQINEQFF.

The V gene is TRBV7-9, the J gene TRBJ1-4; D is undetermined. Germline values: CDR1 SEHNR, CDR2 FQNEAQ (reference sequence). V lost 3 bases and J lost 8, with 13 bases in between. This CDR3 comprises 14 residues. CDR3 coding DNA: TGTGCCAGCAGCTTTGTCCGGGATGGAGAAAAACTGTTTTTT. Translating it yields CASSFVRDGEKLFF.

This clonotype was detected only a few times. The CDR3 coding sequence is TGTGCCAGCAGCTTAAGGTTTGCGGGAGGAACCTACAATGAGCAGTTCTTC. Protein sequence: CASSLRFAGGTYNEQFF. The gene calls are TRBV7-2 and TRBJ2-1; TRBD2 aligns across 8 bases. CDR3 length: 17 amino acids. V gave up 2 bases and J gave up 2 bases; unmatched junction bases: 8. Germline V gene lookup returns CDR1 SGHTA and CDR2 FQGNSA.

This clonotype was recorded only once. The rearrangement links TRBV29-1 to TRBJ2-3; D not resolved. Trimming shortened V by 4 bases and J by 2 bases, and 10 bases separated the two germline ends. This CDR3 spans 13 amino acids. Germline V gene sequence: CDR1 SQVTM, CDR2 ANQGSEA. Here the CDR3 DNA reads TGCAGCGTTGCCTCCCGGTTCACAGATACGCAGTATTTT. Translation gives CSVASRFTDTQYF.

This clonotype was detected a few times. V usage is TRBV27 and J usage is TRBJ1-2; D is unclear. The CDR3 length is 15 residues. The germline V gene encodes CDR1 MNHEY and CDR2 SMNVEV (reference sequence). Trimming removed 2 bases from V and 1 base from J, with 11 bases in between. Here the CDR3 reads CASSLMGTVNYGYTF. For the CDR3, the DNA is TGTGCCAGCAGTTTAATGGGCACCGTTAACTATGGCTACACCTTC.